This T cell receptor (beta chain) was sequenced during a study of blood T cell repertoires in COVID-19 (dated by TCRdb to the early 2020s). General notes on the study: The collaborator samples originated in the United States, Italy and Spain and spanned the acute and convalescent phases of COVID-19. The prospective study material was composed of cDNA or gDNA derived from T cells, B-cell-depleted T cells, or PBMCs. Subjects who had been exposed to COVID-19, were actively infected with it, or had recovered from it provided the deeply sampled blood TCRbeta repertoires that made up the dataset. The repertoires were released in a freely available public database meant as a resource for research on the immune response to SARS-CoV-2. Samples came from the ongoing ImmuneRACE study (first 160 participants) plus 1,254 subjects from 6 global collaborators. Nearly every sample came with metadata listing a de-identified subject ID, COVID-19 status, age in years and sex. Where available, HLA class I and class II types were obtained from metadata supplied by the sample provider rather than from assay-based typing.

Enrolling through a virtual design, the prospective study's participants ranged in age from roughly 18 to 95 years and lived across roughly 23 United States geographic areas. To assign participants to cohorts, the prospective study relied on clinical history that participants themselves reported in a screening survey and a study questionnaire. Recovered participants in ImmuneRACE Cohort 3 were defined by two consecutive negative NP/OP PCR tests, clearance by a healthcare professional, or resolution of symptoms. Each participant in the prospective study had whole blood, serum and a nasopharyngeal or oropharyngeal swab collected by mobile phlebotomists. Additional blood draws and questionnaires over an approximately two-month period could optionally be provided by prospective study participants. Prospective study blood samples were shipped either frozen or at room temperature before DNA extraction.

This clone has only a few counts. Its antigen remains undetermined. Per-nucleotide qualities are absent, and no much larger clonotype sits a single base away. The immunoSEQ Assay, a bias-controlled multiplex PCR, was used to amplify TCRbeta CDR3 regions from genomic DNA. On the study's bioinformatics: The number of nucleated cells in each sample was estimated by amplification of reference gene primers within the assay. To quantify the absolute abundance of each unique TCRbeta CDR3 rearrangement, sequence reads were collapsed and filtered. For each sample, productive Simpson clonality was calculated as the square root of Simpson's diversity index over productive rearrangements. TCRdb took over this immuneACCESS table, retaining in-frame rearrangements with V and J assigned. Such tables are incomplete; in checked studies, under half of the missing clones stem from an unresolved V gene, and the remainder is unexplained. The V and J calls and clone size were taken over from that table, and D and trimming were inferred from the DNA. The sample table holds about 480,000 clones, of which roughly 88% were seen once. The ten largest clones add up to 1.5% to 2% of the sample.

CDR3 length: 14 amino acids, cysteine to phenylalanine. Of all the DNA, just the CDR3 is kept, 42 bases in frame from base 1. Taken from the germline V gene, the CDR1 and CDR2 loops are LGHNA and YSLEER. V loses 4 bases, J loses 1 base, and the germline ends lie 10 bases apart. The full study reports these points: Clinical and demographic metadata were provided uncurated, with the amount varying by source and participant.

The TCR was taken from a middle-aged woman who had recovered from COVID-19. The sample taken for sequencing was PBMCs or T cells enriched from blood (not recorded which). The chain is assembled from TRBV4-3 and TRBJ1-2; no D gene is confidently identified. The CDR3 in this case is CASSPLEINYGYTF. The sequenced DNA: TGCGCCAGCAGCCCGCTAGAGATTAACTATGGCTACACCTTC.